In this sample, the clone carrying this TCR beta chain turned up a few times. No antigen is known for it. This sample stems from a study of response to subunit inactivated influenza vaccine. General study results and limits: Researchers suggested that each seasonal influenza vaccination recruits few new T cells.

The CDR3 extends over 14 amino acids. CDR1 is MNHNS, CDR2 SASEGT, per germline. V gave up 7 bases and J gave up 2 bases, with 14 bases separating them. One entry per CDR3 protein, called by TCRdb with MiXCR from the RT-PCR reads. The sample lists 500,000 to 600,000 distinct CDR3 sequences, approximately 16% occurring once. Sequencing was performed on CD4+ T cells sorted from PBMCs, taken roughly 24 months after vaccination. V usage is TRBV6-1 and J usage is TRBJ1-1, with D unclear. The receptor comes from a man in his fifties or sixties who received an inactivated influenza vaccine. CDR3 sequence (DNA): TGTGCCAGCACCTTAAATAGAGCCAACACTGAAGCTTTCTTT. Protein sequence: CASTLNRANTEAFF.